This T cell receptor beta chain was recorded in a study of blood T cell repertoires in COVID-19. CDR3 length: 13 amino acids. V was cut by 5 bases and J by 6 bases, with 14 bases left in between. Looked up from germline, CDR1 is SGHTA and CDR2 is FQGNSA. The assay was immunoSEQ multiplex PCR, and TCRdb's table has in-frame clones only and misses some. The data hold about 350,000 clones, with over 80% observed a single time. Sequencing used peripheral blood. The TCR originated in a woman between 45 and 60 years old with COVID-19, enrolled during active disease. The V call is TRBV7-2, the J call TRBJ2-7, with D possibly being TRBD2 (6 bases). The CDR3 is CASSSRAGGEQYF. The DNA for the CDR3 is TGTGCCAGCAGCAGCCGAGCGGGCGGCGAGCAGTACTTC.